Following are 3 T cell receptor beta chains from one sample sequenced in a study of T cell changes during pregnancy in multiple sclerosis. Method: immunoSEQ multiplex PCR; TCRdb's copy keeps in-frame clones and lacks some. The sample comprises 80,000 to 130,000 clones, more than 90% of which are singletons, and around 1.2% rests with the top ten. The sequencing here drew on peripheral blood, taken in the second trimester of pregnancy. These receptor sequences come from a female donor with multiple sclerosis, enrolled in a pregnancy study.

The genes are TRBV7-2 and TRBJ2-3; D is uncertain. The CDR3 loop spans 13 amino acids. Germline V gene lookup returns CDR1 SGHTA and CDR2 FQGNSA. V lost 4 bases and J lost 2, with 7 bases in between. The CDR3 bases are TGTGCCAGCAGCTCGTTTAACACAGATACGCAGTATTTT. Its translation: CASSSFNTDTQYF.

The chain employs TRBV5-4 and TRBJ2-7; 15 positions match TRBD2. V shed 2 bases and J 4 bases; nucleotides not matched to a gene: 1. This CDR3 has 15 residues. Germline V gene lookup returns CDR1 SGHNT and CDR2 YYREEE (reference sequence). CDR3 in amino acids: CASSFGTSGGYEQYF. CDR3 DNA: TGTGCCAGCAGCTTCGGGACTAGCGGGGGGTACGAGCAGTACTTC.

This sequence joins TRBV28 and TRBJ2-3; a possible D gene is TRBD2 (5 bases). V was pared by 10 bases and J by 1 base, with 15 bases between. The CDR3 runs to 14 residues. Per germline, CDR1 MDHEN and CDR2 SYDVKM. The CDR3 DNA sequence: TGTGCCACCCAGAGGGTATTCGGCACAGATACGCAGTATTTT. This translates into CATQRVFGTDTQYF.